The 21 T cell receptor beta chains given below trace back to one sample, sequenced in a study of CD4 and CD8 cells across lung adenocarcinoma regions. TCRdb re-analysed the PCR reads in MiXCR, keeping a single row per CDR3 protein. This table has tens of thousands of distinct CDR3 sequences, about 51% appearing once. The sequenced sample consisted of CD4+ T cells from the center of a lung tumor. Receptors originate from a male donor with lung adenocarcinoma. The CD4 and CD8 labels of this study may be unreliable.

In its sample, this clonotype was seen many times. The gene calls are TRBV4-1 and TRBJ2-5; 7 bases are a match to TRBD2. The length of the CDR3 is 15 residues. Germline V CDR1 and CDR2: MGHRA, YSYEKL. Losses at the gene ends were 0 bases for V and 9 bases for J; bases not matched to a gene: 10. The CDR3 DNA sequence: TGCGCCAGCAGCCAAGAACAGCGGGAAACTTGGGCCCAGTACTTC. It is translated as CASSQEQRETWAQYF.

As for this clonotype: This could be a read error, since a much larger clone is one nucleotide away. The chain employs TRBV6-1 and TRBJ2-1; D remains ambiguous. The CDR3 spans 15 residues. V was trimmed by 5 bases and J by 10 bases, leaving 21 bases between them. Germline CDR1 and CDR2: MNHNS and SASEGT. The CDR3 spells CASSPTRTGNYEQFF. Written as DNA, the CDR3 is TGTGCCAGCAGTCCAACGAGGACGGGTAACTACGAGCAGTTCTTC.

This clonotype was counted between two and nine times. A read error may account for a junction end that differs from germline. This chain links TRBV27 with TRBJ2-3, with TRBD2 matching 7 bases. Germline-derived CDR1 and CDR2 are MNHEY and SMNVEV (reference sequence). This CDR3 has 17 residues. The CDR3 DNA follows: TGTGCCAGCAGTCCTGGCCGACTAGCTTCTGGGAAAAATACGCAGTACTTT. Amino acid sequence: CASSPGRLASGKNTQYF.

The rearrangement links TRBV12-3 or TRBV12-4 to TRBJ2-1; D unresolved. Trimming left V 6 bases short and J 7 bases short, with 16 bases between. CDR3 length: 14 amino acids. The CDR3 DNA reads as TGTGCCAGCAGCTTCGTGCCGACTCGAAATGAGCAGTTCTTC. Its protein is CASSFVPTRNEQFF.

This clonotype occurred a few times. V and J are TRBV10-2 and TRBJ2-5; no firm D call. The DNA end is a closer match to TRBJ2-7, so the J assignment may be wrong. The CDR3 has 13 amino acids. The V gene's germline CDR1 is WSHSY and CDR2 SAAADI. The CDR3 DNA sequence: TGCGCCAGCAGTGAAACACCTCCCCCCGAGCAGTACTTC. Its translation is CASSETPPPEQYF.

This clonotype is medium-sized in the sample. The chain uses TRBV7-6 and TRBJ2-1, with D tentatively TRBD2 (5 bases). From germline, CDR1 is SGHVS and CDR2 FNYEAQ. Trimming pared 5 bases from V and 9 bases from J, leaving 14 bases between. This CDR3 is built from 13 residues. CDR3 DNA: TGTGCCAGCAGCCTAGAGCTAGGGAGTGAGCAGTTCTTC. Protein: CASSLELGSEQFF.

In this sample, this clonotype turned up many times. The CDR3 DNA reads as TGCGCCAGCAGCCAAGTTAGGGGCCGGGACGGGGAGCTGTTTTTT. Its translation: CASSQVRGRDGELFF. This rearrangement joins TRBV4-1 to TRBJ2-2, with D perhaps matching TRBD1 or TRBD2 (5 bases each). Trimming left V 1 base short and J 7 bases short, with 13 bases between. Germline values: CDR1 MGHRA, CDR2 YSYEKL. This CDR3 comprises 15 residues.

The rearrangement joins TRBV20-1 to TRBJ1-2; TRBD1 matches at 7 bases. CDR1 is DFQATT, CDR2 SNEGSKA, per germline (reference sequence). Trimming at V came to 5 bases and at J to 4 bases, leaving 7 bases not matched to a gene. The CDR3 spans 13 residues. The CDR3 here is CSAPLTGLYGYTF. The CDR3, as DNA: TGCAGTGCTCCATTGACAGGGCTCTATGGCTACACCTTC.

This clonotype was picked up a small number of times. A much larger clone lies a single base off, so this may be a read error. The chain recombines TRBV11-2 with TRBJ2-5, with a tentative D call TRBD2 (7 bases). This CDR3 comprises 14 residues. Germline CDR1 and CDR2: SGHAT and FQNNGV. V was cut by 5 bases and J by 11 bases, with 21 bases left in between. The CDR3 bases are TGTGCCAGCAGCAAAAGGGGGGGAGTAGGTGAGCAGTACTTC. This sequence encodes CASSKRGGVGEQYF.

This clonotype was observed a handful of times. The J gene is TRBJ2-4, the V gene TRBV27; D uncertain. V was cut by 3 bases and J by 0 bases, with 9 bases left in between. CDR1 is MNHEY and CDR2 is SMNVEV in the germline V gene (reference sequence). CDR3 length equals 15 residues. The CDR3 coding sequence is TGTGCCAGCAGTTTTAGTACTTCAGCCAAAAACATTCAGTACTTC. Protein: CASSFSTSAKNIQYF.

Ten or more counts support this clonotype. This chain connects TRBV5-1 to TRBJ1-1; D remains ambiguous. V dropped 4 bases and J dropped 0 bases, with 7 bases sitting between them. The CDR3 runs 13 residues. CDR1 SGHRS and CDR2 YFSETQ come from the germline V gene. CDR3 residues: CASSQYMNTEAFF. CDR3 coding DNA: TGCGCCAGCAGCCAATATATGAACACTGAAGCTTTCTTT.

The chain carries TRBV10-3 and TRBJ2-5, with D possibly TRBD2 on 7 matching bases. Germline CDR1 ENHRY, CDR2 SYGVKD. The CDR3 runs 14 residues. The CDR3 sequence: CAGPGGRGQETQYF. In DNA form, the CDR3 reads TGTGCGGGGCCCGGGGGGCGTGGCCAAGAGACCCAGTACTTC.

This clonotype is medium-sized within its sample. The rearrangement joins TRBV6-6 to TRBJ2-1; D is undetermined. The CDR3 is 14 residues long. V was pared by 5 bases and J by 1 base, with 9 bases between. Germline assignment: CDR1 MNHNY and CDR2 SVGAGI (reference sequence). CDR3 region: CASSPHSSYNEQFF. In DNA, the CDR3 is TGTGCCAGCAGTCCTCATAGTTCCTACAATGAGCAGTTCTTC.

This chain joins TRBV11-3 and TRBJ2-2; TRBD2 might be the D (5 bases). V lost 3 bases to trimming and J lost 6 bases, with 14 bases between them. Germline CDR1 is SGHNT and CDR2 is YENEEA. This CDR3 is 15 amino acids long. The CDR3 bases are TGTGCCAGCAGCTTCGCGACTACTCCCCCCGGGGAGCTGTTTTTT. This encodes CASSFATTPPGELFF.

This clonotype has ten or more counts. This chain connects TRBV7-2 to TRBJ1-2, with D possibly matching TRBD1 (6 bases). CDR3 length equals 14 residues. Trimming cost V 5 bases and J 8 bases, with 18 bases left between them. CDR1 SGHTA and CDR2 FQGNSA come from the germline V gene. The CDR3 sequence is CASSRWVGGRGYTF. For the CDR3, the DNA is TGTGCCAGCAGCCGGTGGGTCGGGGGCCGAGGCTACACCTTC.

The sample holds one count of this clonotype. V usage is TRBV6-1 and J usage is TRBJ2-1; 7 nucleotides align to TRBD2. The J call may not be correct, given that the DNA end is closer to TRBJ2-5. Per germline, CDR1 MNHNS and CDR2 SASEGT. The CDR3 has 15 amino acids. CDR3 in DNA: TGTGCCAGCAGTGAAATGGGTAGCGGGCAAAACATCCAGTACTTC. Its protein is CASSEMGSGQNIQYF.

V usage is TRBV27 and J usage is TRBJ1-2; TRBD1 aligns across 12 bases. V trimming: 2 bases; J trimming: 8 bases; junction bases outside the gene matches: 6. The CDR3 has 15 residues. Germline V gene lookup returns CDR1 MNHEY and CDR2 SMNVEV (reference sequence). The CDR3 protein is CASSLVGTGGTGYTF. CDR3 sequence (DNA): TGTGCCAGCAGTTTAGTGGGGACAGGGGGCACGGGCTACACCTTC.

The chain has TRBV7-9 and TRBJ2-5, with D perhaps TRBD2 (7 bases). The closer fit of TRBJ2-7 to the DNA end suggests the J call may be wrong. The CDR3 covers 14 residues. Looked up from germline, CDR1 is SEHNR and CDR2 is FQNEAQ (reference sequence). For the CDR3, the DNA is TGTGCCAGCAGCTTGGGGGGGCGCGCCTACGAGCAGTACTTC. It specifies CASSLGGRAYEQYF.

This clonotype was counted only a few times. The V call is TRBV6-5, the J call TRBJ2-5; TRBD2 aligns across 8 bases. The J call may be faulty, since TRBJ2-7 better matches the DNA end. CDR1 is MNHEY, CDR2 SVGAGI, per germline. The CDR3 spans 18 residues. The chain's CDR3 is CASSYSSYGGRTNYEQYF. CDR3 bases: TGTGCCAGCAGTTACTCGAGTTATGGCGGGAGGACAAACTACGAGCAGTACTTC.

The table lists this clonotype with many counts. The J gene is TRBJ2-2, the V gene TRBV6-5, with 12 bases that match TRBD2. V trimming: 6 bases; J trimming: 7 bases; junction bases outside the gene matches: 3. The CDR3 covers 14 residues. Germline CDR1 reads MNHEY; CDR2 reads SVGAGI. This chain's CDR3 is CASRGTSGFGELFF. CDR3 nucleotides: TGTGCCAGCAGGGGGACTAGCGGGTTCGGGGAGCTGTTTTTT.

This clonotype has more than one count but fewer than ten. This sequence joins TRBV5-1 and TRBJ2-6; tentatively, D is TRBD1 (6 bases). This CDR3 is built from 16 residues. Germline CDR1 SGHRS, CDR2 YFSETQ. Trimming took off 3 bases at V and 1 base at J, with 11 bases between the two ends. CDR3 loop: CASSSPQGSGANVLTF. CDR3 in DNA: TGCGCCAGCAGCTCCCCACAGGGATCTGGGGCCAACGTCCTGACTTTC.